The 6 T cell receptor beta chains below come from one sample, sequenced in a study of graft-versus-host responses after intestinal transplantation (dated by TCRdb to 2020 to 2022). Libraries came from the immunoSEQ multiplex PCR assay. The table was pulled from immuneACCESS by TCRdb, which kept in-frame rearrangements only. Such tables lose some clones; where checked, under half of the loss comes from unresolved V genes, and the rest has no known cause. This sample is represented by fewer than 15,000 clones; approximately 88% of them were singletons. Together, the top ten hold less than 10% of the sample. The sequencing here drew on PBMCs, taken approximately 320 days after intestinal transplant. The receptors come from a human patient who received an intestinal transplant, so some T cells may come from the graft donor.

This sequence joins TRBV18 and TRBJ1-6; D is possibly TRBD1 (5 bases). Per germline, CDR1 KGHSH and CDR2 LQKENI. The CDR3 is made up of 13 amino acids. Trimming stripped 3 bases from V and 7 bases from J, with 7 bases between. This CDR3 reads CASSPGRNSPLHF. For the CDR3, the DNA is TGTGCCAGCTCACCGGGACGAAATTCACCCCTCCACTTT.

The chain is built from TRBV20-1 and TRBJ2-3; D ambiguous. Germline CDR1 DFQATT, CDR2 SNEGSKA (reference sequence). The CDR3 covers 11 residues. Trimming removed 5 bases at V and 2 bases at J, with 5 bases between. CDR3 sequence (DNA): TGCAGTGCTCGCCTCACAGATACGCAGTATTTT. Protein product: CSARLTDTQYF.

The chain couples TRBV11-2 to TRBJ2-7; 13 bases are a match to TRBD2. The CDR3 consists of 15 residues. Germline assignment: CDR1 SGHAT and CDR2 FQNNGV. The junction had 6 bases not matched to a gene; V was cut back by 5 bases and J by 5 bases. As DNA, the CDR3 is TGTGCCAGCAGCCCGGGACTAGCGGGATGGAACGAGCAGTACTTC. It codes for CASSPGLAGWNEQYF.

The chain uses TRBV18 and TRBJ2-3, with 9 bases matching TRBD2. J gave up 0 bases and V 1 base, and 5 bases lay outside the gene matches. Germline V gene sequence: CDR1 KGHSH, CDR2 LQKENI. This CDR3 is built from 17 residues. CDR3 protein: CASSPLPSGTSTDTQYF. CDR3 DNA sequence: TGTGCCAGCTCACCACTCCCTAGCGGGACGAGCACAGATACGCAGTATTTT.

The chain links TRBV19 to TRBJ2-3; TRBD2 is a possible D gene (5 bases). Germline V gene lookup returns CDR1 LNHDA and CDR2 SQIVND (reference sequence). V was shortened by 3 bases and J by 4 bases, with 11 bases between the two germline ends. This CDR3 region has 14 residues. The CDR3 loop is CASSMVSVADTQYF. CDR3 DNA sequence: TGTGCCAGTAGTATGGTTAGCGTGGCAGATACGCAGTATTTT.

This chain links TRBV6-7 with TRBJ1-1; perhaps TRBD1 as D (6 bases). TRBV6-7 falls under the ORF class, with uncertain function. V shed 1 base and J shed 0 bases, with 6 bases lying between them. This CDR3 has 14 residues. CDR3 bases: TGTGCCAGCAGTTACTACAGGGTGAACACTGAAGCTTTCTTT. This gives the protein CASSYYRVNTEAFF.